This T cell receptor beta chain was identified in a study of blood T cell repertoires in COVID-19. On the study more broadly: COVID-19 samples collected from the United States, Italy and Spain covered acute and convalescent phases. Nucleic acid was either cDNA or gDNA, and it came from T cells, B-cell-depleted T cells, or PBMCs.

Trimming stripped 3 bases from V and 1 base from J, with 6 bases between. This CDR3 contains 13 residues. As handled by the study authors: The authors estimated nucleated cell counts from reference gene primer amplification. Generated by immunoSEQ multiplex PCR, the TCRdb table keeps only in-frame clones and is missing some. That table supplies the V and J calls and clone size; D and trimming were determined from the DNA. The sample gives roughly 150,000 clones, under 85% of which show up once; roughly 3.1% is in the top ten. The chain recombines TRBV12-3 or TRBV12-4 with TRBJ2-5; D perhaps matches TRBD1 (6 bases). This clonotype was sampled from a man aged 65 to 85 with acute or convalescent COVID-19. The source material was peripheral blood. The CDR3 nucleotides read TGTGCCAGCAGTTTGGGGGCCCAAGAGACCCAGTACTTC. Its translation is CASSLGAQETQYF.